The present entry profiles one T cell receptor (beta chain) with its context. The sample comes from a study of blood T cell repertoires in COVID-19. As for the study in general: Acute and convalescent COVID-19 specimens originated in the United States, Italy and Spain. PBMCs, B-cell-depleted T cells, or T cells provided the cDNA or gDNA that made up the material.

Per the original methods: Scientists estimated how many nucleated cells there were by amplifying reference gene primers. TCRdb's copy holds only in-frame clones and misses some; the assay was immunoSEQ multiplex PCR. V and J calls and clone size are copied from that table; D and trimming were computed from the DNA. This table has some 240,000 clones, roughly 87% appearing once. Germline CDR1 WSHSY, CDR2 SAAADI. The CDR3 extends over 15 amino acids. The ends were cut back, 8 bases at V and 1 base at J, with 16 bases in the middle. This TCR came from a man aged 55-75 years who had recovered from COVID-19. V is TRBV10-2 and J is TRBJ2-3; no clear D. The specimen sequenced was peripheral blood. CDR3 in amino acids: CASGWHFGGTDTQYF. The CDR3 DNA sequence: TGCGCCAGCGGTTGGCACTTTGGAGGCACAGATACGCAGTATTTT.